These 9 T cell receptor beta chains came from one sample sequenced in a study of blood T cell repertoires in COVID-19 (TCRdb year 2020). The method was the immunoSEQ multiplex PCR assay. The immuneACCESS repertoire file appears here via TCRdb, limited to in-frame rearrangements. These files lack a portion of the clones; in checked studies, under half of the deficit traces to unresolved V genes, and the cause of the others is not known. A total of roughly 120,000 clones appear in this sample, around three quarters of them only once. The top ten hold 4% to 5.5% of the sample. Sequenced material: peripheral blood. These receptors were obtained from a human donor in a cohort sampled during active or convalescent COVID-19.

This clone was seen ten or more times. The V gene is TRBV7-6, the J gene TRBJ2-3; 8 bases are a match to TRBD2. The CDR3 spans 16 residues. Germline CDR1 is SGHVS and CDR2 is FNYEAQ. J lost 0 bases, V lost 0 bases, and 2 bases had no gene match. The chain's CDR3 is CASSLAAGGSTDTQYF. The DNA for the CDR3 is TGTGCCAGCAGCTTAGCTGCGGGGGGTAGCACAGATACGCAGTATTTT.

The chain uses TRBV10-3 and TRBJ1-1; D perhaps matches TRBD1 (5 bases). Germline CDR1 and CDR2: ENHRY and SYGVKD. The CDR3 extends over 13 amino acids. Trimming removed 10 bases at V and 1 base at J, with 13 bases between. The CDR3 region is CASQKGQNTEAFF. In DNA form, the CDR3 reads TGTGCCAGCCAAAAAGGACAGAACACTGAAGCTTTCTTT.

The chain joins TRBV9 to TRBJ1-1, with D perhaps matching TRBD1 (5 bases). The ends were cut back, 0 bases at V and 4 bases at J, with 13 bases in the middle. Germline V gene data show CDR1 as SGDLS and CDR2 as YYNGEE. CDR3 length equals 15 residues. The CDR3 is CASSVGADSRTEAFF. The CDR3 nucleotides read TGTGCCAGCAGCGTAGGGGCCGACAGTCGCACTGAAGCTTTCTTT.

The chain has TRBV7-8 and TRBJ2-7; 7 bases line up with TRBD1. The V gene end was trimmed by 5 bases and the J gene end by 4 bases; junction bases not matched to a gene: 17. This CDR3 region has 17 residues. The germline V gene encodes CDR1 SGHVS and CDR2 FQNEAQ. The CDR3 spells CASSQTETGLWLYEQYF. Written as DNA, the CDR3 is TGTGCCAGCAGCCAAACCGAGACAGGGCTCTGGCTATACGAGCAGTACTTC.

V and J are TRBV7-6 and TRBJ2-5; D gene unclear. The CDR3 covers 14 residues. Trimming took off 1 base at V and 2 bases at J, with 8 bases between the two ends. Germline V CDR1 and CDR2: SGHVS, FNYEAQ. As DNA, the CDR3 is TGTGCCAGCAGCTTAGTTAACTTGCAAGAGACCCAGTACTTC. Its protein is CASSLVNLQETQYF.

This clone was counted only a few times. V usage is TRBV9 and J usage is TRBJ2-3; perhaps TRBD1 as D (6 bases). Trimming stripped 0 bases from V and 1 base from J, with 15 bases between. The CDR3 loop spans 17 amino acids. In germline, CDR1 is SGDLS, CDR2 YYNGEE. The CDR3 nucleotides are TGTGCCAGCAGCGTAGGGTCCAGGGGTTGGGGCACAGATACGCAGTATTTT. It is translated as CASSVGSRGWGTDTQYF.

The rearrangement links TRBV6-5 to TRBJ1-6; unclear D gene. Looked up from germline, CDR1 is MNHEY and CDR2 is SVGAGI. Between the trimmed V and J ends, which lost 2 bases and 4 bases, there was a span of 9 bases. The CDR3 totals 15 residues. CDR3 nucleotide sequence: TGTGCCAGCAGTTACGGGCGGGAGTATAATTCACCCCTCCACTTT. It yields the protein CASSYGREYNSPLHF.

This clone showed up just once. The chain links TRBV5-1 to TRBJ2-7; 8 nucleotides line up with TRBD2. Germline V lookup: CDR1 SGHRS, CDR2 YFSETQ. This CDR3 is 15 amino acids long. The V gene end was trimmed by 4 bases and the J gene end by 3 bases; junction bases not matched to a gene: 9. In nucleotides, the CDR3 is TGCGCCAGCAGCGCTACTAGCGGAGGAGGCTACGAGCAGTACTTC. It specifies CASSATSGGGYEQYF.

J is TRBJ2-7 and V is TRBV20-1; D not certain. V shed 6 bases and J shed 5 bases, with 11 bases lying between them. Germline V gives CDR1 DFQATT, CDR2 SNEGSKA (reference sequence). The CDR3 totals 11 residues. Here the CDR3 reads CSAPELDEQYF. The CDR3 nucleotides are TGCAGTGCCCCCGAGCTAGACGAGCAGTACTTC.